A selection of T cell receptor beta chains follows, all from one sample in a study of blood T cell repertoires in COVID-19. Data came from immunoSEQ multiplex PCR; TCRdb stores just in-frame clones and leaves some out. The data show around 300,000 clones, with 86% seen just once and about an eighth held by the top ten. Specimen: peripheral blood. These receptors were obtained from a woman aged 65 to 85 with COVID-19, enrolled during active disease. Each CDR3 is given with its conserved first and last residue. Fields, in order: clone size, J gene, D gene, V gene, CDR3 DNA, CDR3 protein. D genes are given only for firm matches. The size of a clone is reported for some rows only, either as once, few or many, or as a class for expanded clones.

>NA|TRBJ1-2|TRBD1|TRBV27
TGTGCCAGCAGTGATCCGACAGGGATCTTTACCGGCTATGGCTACACCTTC
CASSDPTGIFTGYGYTF
>NA|TRBJ1-3|NA|TRBV18
TGTGCCAGCTCACCACCTGAGGCGCCAGGAAACACCATATATTTT
CASSPPEAPGNTIYF
>NA|TRBJ2-7|TRBD2|TRBV19
TGTGCCAGTAGTATGAGAGCGGGGGGTTCCTACGAGCAGTACTTC
CASSMRAGGSYEQYF
>once|TRBJ2-3|TRBD2|TRBV29-1
TGCAGCGTTGAAGGACTAGCGGGGGGCGGGAGCACAGATACGCAGTATTTT
CSVEGLAGGGSTDTQYF
>NA|TRBJ1-2|NA|TRBV27
TGTGCCAGCAGAGGGGGGGGCCGGGGCTACACCTTC
CASRGGGRGYTF
>NA|TRBJ1-5|TRBD1|TRBV28
TGTGCCAGCAGTCGCGGAACAGGGGGGTCAGGTCAGCCCCAGCATTTT
CASSRGTGGSGQPQHF
>NA|TRBJ1-2|NA|TRBV29-1
TGCAGCGTCGACCTTCGCGATGGAGGGGCTCGCTATGGCTACACCTTC
CSVDLRDGGARYGYTF
>NA|TRBJ1-1|TRBD1|TRBV10-1
TGCGCCAGCAATCTGACAGGGGGCAACACTGAAGCTTTCTTT
CASNLTGGNTEAFF
>once|TRBJ1-2|NA|TRBV5-1
TGCGCCAGCAGCTTGGAGGCCACAGGGAAGGGAGGCTACACCTTC
CASSLEATGKGGYTF
>once|TRBJ1-5|TRBD1|TRBV5-1
TGCGCCAGCAGCTTGAGCAGGGGGGATCAGCCCCAGCATTTT
CASSLSRGDQPQHF
>NA|TRBJ2-3|NA|TRBV3-1/TRBV3-2
TGTGCCAGCAGCCAAGCGTCACATGCCACAGATACGCAGTATTTT
CASSQASHATDTQYF
>once|TRBJ2-3|NA|TRBV4-2
TGTGCCAGCAGCCAAGAGGGTAGCGCCACAGATACGCAGTATTTT
CASSQEGSATDTQYF
>NA|TRBJ2-5|NA|TRBV2
TGTGCCCTCTCGGGGATGAAGACCCAGTACTTC
CALSGMKTQYF
>once|TRBJ2-2|NA|TRBV29-1
TGCAGCGTTGTTGGTTTCGACAGGACGAACACCGGGGAGCTGTTTTTT
CSVVGFDRTNTGELFF
>NA|TRBJ2-7|TRBD1|TRBV3-1/TRBV3-2
TGTGCCAGCAGCCAAGACGGGACAGGGGGGATCTACGAGCAGTACTTC
CASSQDGTGGIYEQYF
>NA|TRBJ2-3|TRBD1|TRBV5-1
TGCGCCAGCAGTTTAGGGACAGGGGGCGCGGATACGCAGTATTTT
CASSLGTGGADTQYF
>NA|TRBJ2-1|TRBD1|TRBV7-9
TGTGCCAGCAGCGACGACAGGGGGCACAATGAGCAGTTCTTC
CASSDDRGHNEQFF
>NA|TRBJ1-1|NA|TRBV10-3
TGTGCCATCAGTGCACCGGACTCTAACACTGAAGCTTTCTTT
CAISAPDSNTEAFF
>NA|TRBJ1-2|TRBD1|TRBV6-2/TRBV6-3
TGTGCCAGCAGTTACCCGCCTCGACAGGGAAGCTATGGCTACACCTTC
CASSYPPRQGSYGYTF
>NA|TRBJ1-1|NA|TRBV12-3/TRBV12-4
TGTGCCAGCACAGATAACACTGAAGCTTTCTTT
CASTDNTEAFF
>NA|TRBJ2-1|NA|TRBV5-1
TGCGCCAGCAGCGAGATGGATGTTCGGGGGAATGAGCAGTTCTTC
CASSEMDVRGNEQFF
>NA|TRBJ2-7|NA|TRBV14
TGTGCCAGCAGCCAAGATTCTTTGTTAGCGGAAGCTTACGAGCAGTACTTC
CASSQDSLLAEAYEQYF
>few|TRBJ1-1|NA|TRBV10-1
TGCGCCAGCAGGGCTGGGGCATTGAACACTGAAGCTTTCTTT
CASRAGALNTEAFF
>NA|TRBJ1-3|NA|TRBV28
TGTGCCAGCAGTTTCGGGTCCTCTGGAAACACCATATATTTT
CASSFGSSGNTIYF
>NA|TRBJ2-3|NA|TRBV18
TGTGCCAGCTCACCCGGGAGCACAGATACGCAGTATTTT
CASSPGSTDTQYF
>NA|TRBJ2-3|TRBD1|TRBV24-1
TGTGCCACCAGTGATGGGGACAGGGAAATAGATACGCAGTATTTT
CATSDGDREIDTQYF
>NA|TRBJ1-3|NA|TRBV21-1
TGTGCCAGCACCGGCCCTGGGCACAGGAAATACTCTGGAAACACCATATATTTT
CASTGPGHRKYSGNTIYF
>NA|TRBJ1-1|TRBD1|TRBV5-1
TGCGCCAGCAGCTTTAACGCCGGGACAGGGGGCATTGGAGCTTTCTTT
CASSFNAGTGGIGAFF
>NA|TRBJ1-6|NA|TRBV7-9
TGTGCCAGCAGCACAGTGGAACAACATTCACCCCTCCACTTT
CASSTVEQHSPLHF
>once|TRBJ1-1|NA|TRBV27
TGTGCCAGCAGTTTATCCCCAGGGAACACTGAAGCTTTCTTT
CASSLSPGNTEAFF
>NA|TRBJ1-2|TRBD1|TRBV23-1
TGCGCCAGCAGTCACGGGGGTTTCCCGGGACAGGGGGCGTCTAACTATGGCTACACCTTC
CASSHGGFPGQGASNYGYTF
>few|TRBJ2-1|TRBD1|TRBV7-8
TGTGCCAGCAGCTCGGGGGACAGGTACAATGAGCAGTTCTTC
CASSSGDRYNEQFF
>NA|TRBJ1-2|TRBD1|TRBV4-1
TGCGCCAGCAGCCACCCCGGGACAGGCGAACGCTATGGCTACACCTTC
CASSHPGTGERYGYTF
>NA|TRBJ2-7|TRBD2|TRBV7-6
TGTGCCAGCAGCTTAGGCGGGACTAGCGGACTCTACGAGCAGTACTTC
CASSLGGTSGLYEQYF
>NA|TRBJ1-5|TRBD1|TRBV27
TGTGCCAGCAGCACACCGGGACAGAGCAATCAGCCCCAGCATTTT
CASSTPGQSNQPQHF
>NA|TRBJ2-7|NA|TRBV7-9
TGTGCCAGCAGCTTAAAGGCGGGTGAGCAGTACTTC
CASSLKAGEQYF
>NA|TRBJ2-5|NA|TRBV5-1
TGCGCCAGCAGCTTCAGTTCCAAAGAGACCCAGTACTTC
CASSFSSKETQYF
>NA|TRBJ1-5|NA|TRBV7-8
TGTGCCAGCAGCCCTTACGGGGGGCGGGGTAGCAATCAGCCCCAGCATTTT
CASSPYGGRGSNQPQHF
>NA|TRBJ1-2|TRBD1|TRBV9
TGTGCCAGCAGCCCCAGGACAGGGGGCGACTATGGCTACACCTTC
CASSPRTGGDYGYTF
>NA|TRBJ1-5|NA|TRBV11-2
TGTGCCAGCAGCTTTGGCAGGAATCAGCCCCAGCATTTT
CASSFGRNQPQHF
>NA|TRBJ2-5|NA|TRBV27
TGTGCCAGCAGTAGTAGGAGGGGAGAGACCCAGTACTTC
CASSSRRGETQYF
>NA|TRBJ2-3|NA|TRBV7-8
TGTGCCAGCAGCTTCTATTCGGATACGCAGTATTTT
CASSFYSDTQYF
>few|TRBJ2-7|TRBD1|TRBV9
TGTGCCAGCAGCGGGGGACAGGGGGACGAGCAGTACTTC
CASSGGQGDEQYF
>NA|TRBJ2-2|NA|TRBV11-2
TGTGCCAGCAGTCCTCAGGGCCAAACGAACACCGGGGAGCTGTTTTTT
CASSPQGQTNTGELFF
>once|TRBJ2-7|TRBD1|TRBV14
TGTGCCAGCAGCCAAATGACAGGGGGGGGCGAGCAGTACTTC
CASSQMTGGGEQYF
>NA|TRBJ1-5|TRBD1|TRBV7-2
TGTGCCAGCAGCTGGACAGGGTCCAATCAGCCCCAGCATTTT
CASSWTGSNQPQHF
>once|TRBJ1-4|TRBD1|TRBV5-1
TGCGCCAGCAGCTTCGCCGGGACAGGGGACGAAAAACTGTTTTTT
CASSFAGTGDEKLFF
>NA|TRBJ2-7|NA|TRBV6-5
TGTGCCAGCAGTCAGTCACAGGGCAGCTCCTACGAGCAGTACTTC
CASSQSQGSSYEQYF
>NA|TRBJ1-4|NA|TRBV19
TGTGCCAGCTGGCAGGGGGAAAAACTGTTTTTT
CASWQGEKLFF
>NA|TRBJ2-7|NA|TRBV15
TGTGCCACCAGCAGGATGCGAGTTTACGAGCAGTACTTC
CATSRMRVYEQYF
>NA|TRBJ1-4|TRBD1|TRBV9
TGTGCCAGCAGCCCCGCGGGACAGCAAAATGAAAAACTGTTTTTT
CASSPAGQQNEKLFF
>NA|TRBJ2-5|TRBD2|TRBV5-4
TGTGCCAGCAGCTTGGGCGGAGCGGGGGGGCAAGAGACCCAGTACTTC
CASSLGGAGGQETQYF
>NA|TRBJ2-1|NA|TRBV4-2
TGTGCCAGCAGCCAGACCCTCTACGAGGTTTCCTACAATGAGCAGTTCTTC
CASSQTLYEVSYNEQFF
>NA|TRBJ1-4|NA|TRBV10-3
TGTGCCATCAGCCCGGTCGTGAGCGCATCGAATGAAAAACTGTTTTTT
CAISPVVSASNEKLFF
>NA|TRBJ1-2|TRBD1|TRBV5-4
TGTGCCAGCAGCTTGGTGGACAGGGGGTTGGACTATGGCTACACCTTC
CASSLVDRGLDYGYTF